This T cell receptor (beta chain) was identified during a study of cytomegalovirus exposure and HLA in healthy donors. Study information: An early data release held some 85 million unique TCRs from HLA-typed donors.

Study observations and caveats: As was reported, the classifier diagnosed cytomegalovirus status with high specificity and sensitivity. Earlier analysis yielded a pattern in which most TCR beta V segments were productive about 90% or about 30% of the time. Reportedly, TCR beta sequences accurately predicted HLA-A and HLA-B alleles in most subjects.

As for this clone: The target antigen is unknown.

PCR employed 60 Vbeta and 13 Jbeta primers. TCRdb's copy holds only in-frame clones and misses some; the assay was immunoSEQ multiplex PCR. The sample holds about 140,000 clones, approximately 70% seen once. Germline V CDR1 and CDR2: MDHEN, SYDVKM. The V gene end was trimmed by 4 bases and the J gene end by 1 base; junction bases not matched to a gene: 8. The CDR3 loop spans 16 amino acids. Sequenced material: PBMCs. This TCR was sampled from a woman aged 55-70 years in good health and CMV-seronegative. V is TRBV28 and J is TRBJ2-7, with 9 bases fitting TRBD2. The CDR3 loop reads CASSSISGSGSYEQYF. DNA of the CDR3: TGTGCCAGCAGTTCCATTAGCGGGAGTGGTTCCTACGAGCAGTACTTC.